A selection of T cell receptor beta chains follows, all from one sample in a study of blood T cell repertoires in COVID-19. Clones were sequenced by immunoSEQ multiplex PCR, and TCRdb holds only the in-frame ones, with some missing. The data hold 60,000 or so clones, with 79% observed a single time. The specimen sequenced was peripheral blood. These TCRs come from a man aged 55 to 70 with acute or convalescent COVID-19. CDR3s include the opening cysteine and the closing phenylalanine or tryptophan. A D gene is named only where the DNA matches it firmly. The size of a clone is reported for some rows only, either as once, few or many, or as a class for expanded clones.

CDR3nt: TGTGCCAGCAGTAGGACAGGGTTTTACCAGCCCCAGCATTTT; CDR3aa: CASSRTGFYQPQHF; abundance: -; j_gene: TRBJ1-5; d_gene: TRBD1; v_gene: TRBV6-5
CDR3nt: TGCGCCAGCAGCCCGGGACAGGGGCACTTCCAAGAGACCCAGTACTTC; CDR3aa: CASSPGQGHFQETQYF; abundance: few; j_gene: TRBJ2-5; d_gene: TRBD1; v_gene: TRBV5-1
CDR3nt: TGTGCCAGCTCACCGCTTTTGGGGCCGGGGGCCAACGTCCTGACTTTC; CDR3aa: CASSPLLGPGANVLTF; abundance: -; j_gene: TRBJ2-6; d_gene: -; v_gene: TRBV18
CDR3nt: TGTGCCACCAGTGATCCGCGGACAGGGACCGGGGAGCTGTTTTTT; CDR3aa: CATSDPRTGTGELFF; abundance: -; j_gene: TRBJ2-2; d_gene: TRBD1; v_gene: TRBV24-1
CDR3nt: TGTGCCACCAGTCGGGACAGGGGAAACACCGGGGAGCTGTTTTTT; CDR3aa: CATSRDRGNTGELFF; abundance: -; j_gene: TRBJ2-2; d_gene: TRBD1; v_gene: TRBV24-1
CDR3nt: TGTGCCAGCAGTGGCCACACGGGGGATGGCTACACCTTC; CDR3aa: CASSGHTGDGYTF; abundance: -; j_gene: TRBJ1-2; d_gene: -; v_gene: TRBV2
CDR3nt: TGCGCCAGCAGCTTGGGTCTAGCAGATACGCAGTATTTT; CDR3aa: CASSLGLADTQYF; abundance: few; j_gene: TRBJ2-3; d_gene: -; v_gene: TRBV5-1
CDR3nt: TGCGCCAGCAGCTTGGACAGCCCCACCTCCTACAATGAGCAGTTCTTC; CDR3aa: CASSLDSPTSYNEQFF; abundance: -; j_gene: TRBJ2-1; d_gene: -; v_gene: TRBV5-1
CDR3nt: TGTGCCAGCAGCTTAGGAGGATTGAGTTACGAGCAGTACTTC; CDR3aa: CASSLGGLSYEQYF; abundance: few; j_gene: TRBJ2-7; d_gene: -; v_gene: TRBV7-9
CDR3nt: TGTGCCAGCAGCTCCCAGGGGGCAGATACGCAGTATTTT; CDR3aa: CASSSQGADTQYF; abundance: -; j_gene: TRBJ2-3; d_gene: TRBD1; v_gene: TRBV7-3
CDR3nt: TGTGCCAGCAGCTTAGACGCCGGGACAGGGCTCTATGGCTACACCTTC; CDR3aa: CASSLDAGTGLYGYTF; abundance: -; j_gene: TRBJ1-2; d_gene: TRBD1; v_gene: TRBV11-2
CDR3nt: TGTGCTAGTGGTTTTGGGACAGGGAAACTCGATGAGCAGTTCTTC; CDR3aa: CASGFGTGKLDEQFF; abundance: few; j_gene: TRBJ2-1; d_gene: TRBD1; v_gene: TRBV12-5
CDR3nt: TGCGCCAGCAGCCTACCTTGGGGACAGCCCAACTATGGCTACACCTTC; CDR3aa: CASSLPWGQPNYGYTF; abundance: few; j_gene: TRBJ1-2; d_gene: TRBD1; v_gene: TRBV5-1
CDR3nt: TGTGCCAGCAGTTCCCTGGGGACAGGGATACTCTATGGCTACACCTTC; CDR3aa: CASSSLGTGILYGYTF; abundance: -; j_gene: TRBJ1-2; d_gene: TRBD1; v_gene: TRBV6-5
CDR3nt: TGTGCCAGCAGTTACAAGGGAGGGGCCGCTTTCTTT; CDR3aa: CASSYKGGAAFF; abundance: -; j_gene: TRBJ1-1; d_gene: -; v_gene: TRBV6-2/TRBV6-3
CDR3nt: TGTGCCAGCAGTTTGGGGAGACAGGGGGCCCAGGGCTACACCTTC; CDR3aa: CASSLGRQGAQGYTF; abundance: -; j_gene: TRBJ1-2; d_gene: TRBD1; v_gene: TRBV28
CDR3nt: TGTGCCAGCTCACCCCTGGGAGTCAGCGGGGGCTCCTACGAGCAGTACTTC; CDR3aa: CASSPLGVSGGSYEQYF; abundance: -; j_gene: TRBJ2-7; d_gene: TRBD2; v_gene: TRBV18
CDR3nt: TGTGCCAGCTCACGCGGAGTTCTGGGCAATCAGCCCCAGCATTTT; CDR3aa: CASSRGVLGNQPQHF; abundance: -; j_gene: TRBJ1-5; d_gene: -; v_gene: TRBV18
CDR3nt: TGCAGCGTTGAGCGACAGGGAGGCCAAGAGACCCAGTACTTC; CDR3aa: CSVERQGGQETQYF; abundance: -; j_gene: TRBJ2-5; d_gene: -; v_gene: TRBV29-1
CDR3nt: TGTGCCAGTAGTATAAGCCAGACTGGTCGGCGGGGCTACACCTTC; CDR3aa: CASSISQTGRRGYTF; abundance: -; j_gene: TRBJ1-2; d_gene: -; v_gene: TRBV19
CDR3nt: TGTGCCAGCAGTTACTCGAGCGGTTTGGATTCACCCCTCCACTTT; CDR3aa: CASSYSSGLDSPLHF; abundance: once; j_gene: TRBJ1-6; d_gene: -; v_gene: TRBV6-5
CDR3nt: TGTGCCATCGGACAGGGAAATACTGAAGCTTTCTTT; CDR3aa: CAIGQGNTEAFF; abundance: -; j_gene: TRBJ1-1; d_gene: TRBD1; v_gene: TRBV27
CDR3nt: TGTACCTCTTTCCAGGGCGGGGGTAACACTGAAGCTTTCTTT; CDR3aa: CTSFQGGGNTEAFF; abundance: -; j_gene: TRBJ1-1; d_gene: -; v_gene: TRBV27
CDR3nt: TGTGCCAGCTCCCCGCGGACAGCAACTAATGAAAAACTGTTTTTT; CDR3aa: CASSPRTATNEKLFF; abundance: -; j_gene: TRBJ1-4; d_gene: -; v_gene: TRBV18
CDR3nt: TGTGCCAGCAGCCGAGGGACTTTCAGCTCTGGGGCCAACGTCCTGACTTTC; CDR3aa: CASSRGTFSSGANVLTF; abundance: -; j_gene: TRBJ2-6; d_gene: -; v_gene: TRBV4-2
CDR3nt: TGTGCCAGCAGCTTCGACAGGGGGGCTGAAGCTTTCTTT; CDR3aa: CASSFDRGAEAFF; abundance: -; j_gene: TRBJ1-1; d_gene: TRBD1; v_gene: TRBV12-3/TRBV12-4
CDR3nt: TGTGCCAGTAGTCCGTTCAGGGGGGAATACAATGAGCAGTTCTTC; CDR3aa: CASSPFRGEYNEQFF; abundance: medium-sized; j_gene: TRBJ2-1; d_gene: -; v_gene: TRBV19
CDR3nt: TGCGCCAGCAGCCAAGAACACAGCAATCAGCCCCAGCATTTT; CDR3aa: CASSQEHSNQPQHF; abundance: -; j_gene: TRBJ1-5; d_gene: -; v_gene: TRBV4-1